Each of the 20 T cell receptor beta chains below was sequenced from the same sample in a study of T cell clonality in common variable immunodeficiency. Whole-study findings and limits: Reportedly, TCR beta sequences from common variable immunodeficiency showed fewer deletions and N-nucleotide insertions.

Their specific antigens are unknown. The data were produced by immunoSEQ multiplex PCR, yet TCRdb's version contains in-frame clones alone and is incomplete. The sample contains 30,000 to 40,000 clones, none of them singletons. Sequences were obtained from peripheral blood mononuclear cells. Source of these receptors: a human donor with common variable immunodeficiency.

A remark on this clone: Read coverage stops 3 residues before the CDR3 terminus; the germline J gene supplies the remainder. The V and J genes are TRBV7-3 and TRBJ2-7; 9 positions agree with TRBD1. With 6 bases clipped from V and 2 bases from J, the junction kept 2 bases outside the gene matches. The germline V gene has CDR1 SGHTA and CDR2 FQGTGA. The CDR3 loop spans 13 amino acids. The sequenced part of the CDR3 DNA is TGTGCCAGCAGTCGGGACAGGGCCTACGAG. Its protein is CASSRDRAYE. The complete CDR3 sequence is CASSRDRAYEQYF.

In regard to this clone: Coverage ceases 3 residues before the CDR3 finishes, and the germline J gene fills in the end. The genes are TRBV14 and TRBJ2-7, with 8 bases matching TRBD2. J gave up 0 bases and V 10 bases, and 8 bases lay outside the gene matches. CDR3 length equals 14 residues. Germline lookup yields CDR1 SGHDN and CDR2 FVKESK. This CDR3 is CATSRGGLSYEQYF. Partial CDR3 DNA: TGTGCCACCAGTCGGGGGGGCCTCTCCTACGAG.

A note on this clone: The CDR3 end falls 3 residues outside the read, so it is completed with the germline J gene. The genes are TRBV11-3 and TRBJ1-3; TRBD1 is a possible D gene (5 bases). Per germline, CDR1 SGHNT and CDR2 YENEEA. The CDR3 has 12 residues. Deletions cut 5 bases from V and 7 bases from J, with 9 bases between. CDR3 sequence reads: CASSPGWNTIYF. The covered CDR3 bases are TGTGCCAGCAGCCCAGGGTGGAACACC.

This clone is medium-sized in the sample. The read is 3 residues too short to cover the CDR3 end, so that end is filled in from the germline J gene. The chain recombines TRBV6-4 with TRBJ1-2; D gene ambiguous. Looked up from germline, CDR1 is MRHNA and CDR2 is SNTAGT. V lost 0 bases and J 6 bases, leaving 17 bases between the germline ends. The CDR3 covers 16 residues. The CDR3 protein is CASSDSWKRPLDGYTF. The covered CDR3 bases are TGTGCCAGCAGTGACTCGTGGAAGCGTCCCCTCGATGGC.

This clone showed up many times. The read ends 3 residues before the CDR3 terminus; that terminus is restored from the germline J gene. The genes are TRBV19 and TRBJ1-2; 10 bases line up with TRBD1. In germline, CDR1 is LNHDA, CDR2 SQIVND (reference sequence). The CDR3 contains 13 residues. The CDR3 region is CASSTRQGADYTF. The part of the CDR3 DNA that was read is TGTGCCAGTAGTACCAGACAGGGGGCTGAC.

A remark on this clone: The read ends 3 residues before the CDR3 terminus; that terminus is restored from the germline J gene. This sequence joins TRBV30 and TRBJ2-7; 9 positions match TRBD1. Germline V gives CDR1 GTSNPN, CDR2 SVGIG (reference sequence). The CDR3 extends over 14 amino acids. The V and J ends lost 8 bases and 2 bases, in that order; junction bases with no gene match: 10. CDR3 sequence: CASSGGDRAYEQYF. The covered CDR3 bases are TGTGCCAGTAGTGGGGGGGACAGGGCCTACGAG.

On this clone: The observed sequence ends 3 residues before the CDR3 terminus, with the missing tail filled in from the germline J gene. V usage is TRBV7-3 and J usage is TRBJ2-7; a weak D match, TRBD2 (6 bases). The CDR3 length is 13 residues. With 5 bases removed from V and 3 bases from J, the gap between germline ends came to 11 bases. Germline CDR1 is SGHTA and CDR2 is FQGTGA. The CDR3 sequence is CASSPRGIYEQYF. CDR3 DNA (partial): TGTGCCAGCAGCCCCCGGGGGATCTACGAG.

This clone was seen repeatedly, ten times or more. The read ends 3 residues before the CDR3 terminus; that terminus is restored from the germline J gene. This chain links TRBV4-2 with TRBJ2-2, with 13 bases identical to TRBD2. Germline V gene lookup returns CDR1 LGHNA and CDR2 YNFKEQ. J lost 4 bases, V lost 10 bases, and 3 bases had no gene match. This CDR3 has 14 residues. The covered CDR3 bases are TGTGCCACCAGGACTAGCGGGAGCACCGGGGAG. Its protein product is CATRTSGSTGE. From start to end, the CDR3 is CATRTSGSTGELFF.

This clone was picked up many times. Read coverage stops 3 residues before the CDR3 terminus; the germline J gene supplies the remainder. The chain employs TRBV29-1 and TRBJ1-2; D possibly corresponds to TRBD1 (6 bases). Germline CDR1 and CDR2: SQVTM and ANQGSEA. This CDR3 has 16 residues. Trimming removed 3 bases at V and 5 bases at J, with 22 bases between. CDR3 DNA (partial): TGCAGCGTTGATGGGGTAGCGACAGGCGCGCAATATGGC. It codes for CSVDGVATGAQYG. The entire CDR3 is CSVDGVATGAQYGYTF.

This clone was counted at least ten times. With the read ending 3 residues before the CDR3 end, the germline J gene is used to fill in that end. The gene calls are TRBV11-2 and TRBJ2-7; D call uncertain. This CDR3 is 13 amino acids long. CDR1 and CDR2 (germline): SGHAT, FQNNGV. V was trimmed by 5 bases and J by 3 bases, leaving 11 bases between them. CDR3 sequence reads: CASSLIGHYEQYF. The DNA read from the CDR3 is TGTGCCAGCAGCCTGATTGGGCACTACGAG. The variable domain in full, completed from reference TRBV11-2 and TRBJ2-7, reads EAGVAQSPRYKIIEKRQSVAFWCNPISGHATLYWYQQILGQGPKLLIQFQNNGVVDDSQLPKDRFSAERLKGVDSTLKIQPAKLEDSAVYLCASSLIGHYEQYFGPGTRLTVT.

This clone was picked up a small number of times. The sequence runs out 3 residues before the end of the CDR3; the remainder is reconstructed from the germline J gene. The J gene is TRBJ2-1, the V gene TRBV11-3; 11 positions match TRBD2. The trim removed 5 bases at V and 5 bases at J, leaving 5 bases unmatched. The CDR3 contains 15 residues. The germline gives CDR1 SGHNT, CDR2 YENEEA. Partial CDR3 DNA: TGTGCCAGCAGCCGAGCTAGCGGGAGGAACAATGAG. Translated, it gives CASSRASGRNNE. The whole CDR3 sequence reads CASSRASGRNNEQFF.

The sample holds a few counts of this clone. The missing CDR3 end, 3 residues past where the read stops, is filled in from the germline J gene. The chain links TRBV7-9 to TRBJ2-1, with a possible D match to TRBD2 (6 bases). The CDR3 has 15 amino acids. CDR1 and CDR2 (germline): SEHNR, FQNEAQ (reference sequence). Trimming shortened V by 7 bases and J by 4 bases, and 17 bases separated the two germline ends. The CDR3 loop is CASTTAGGAYNEQFF. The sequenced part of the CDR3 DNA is TGTGCCAGCACCACCGCCGGGGGAGCGTACAATGAG.

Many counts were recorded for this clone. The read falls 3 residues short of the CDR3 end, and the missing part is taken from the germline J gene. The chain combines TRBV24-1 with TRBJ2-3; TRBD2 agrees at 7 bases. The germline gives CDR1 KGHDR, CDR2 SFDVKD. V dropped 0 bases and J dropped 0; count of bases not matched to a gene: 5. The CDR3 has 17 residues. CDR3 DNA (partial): TGTGCCACCAGTGATTTGACTAGCGAGGGTAGCACAGATACG. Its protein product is CATSDLTSEGSTDT. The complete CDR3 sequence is CATSDLTSEGSTDTQYF.

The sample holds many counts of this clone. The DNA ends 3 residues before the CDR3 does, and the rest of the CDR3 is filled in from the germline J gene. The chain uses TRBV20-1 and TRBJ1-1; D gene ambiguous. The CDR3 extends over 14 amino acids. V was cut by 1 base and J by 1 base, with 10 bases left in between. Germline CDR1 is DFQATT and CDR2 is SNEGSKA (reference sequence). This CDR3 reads CSARGDGENTEAFF. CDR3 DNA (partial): TGCAGTGCTAGAGGTGACGGGGAGAACACTGAA.

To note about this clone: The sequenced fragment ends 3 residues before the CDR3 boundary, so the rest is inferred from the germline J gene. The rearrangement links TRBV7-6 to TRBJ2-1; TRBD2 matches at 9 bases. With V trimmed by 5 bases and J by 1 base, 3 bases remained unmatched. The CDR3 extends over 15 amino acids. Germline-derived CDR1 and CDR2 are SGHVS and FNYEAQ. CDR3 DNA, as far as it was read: TGTGCCAGCAGCCGACTAGCGGTATCCTACAATGAG. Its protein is CASSRLAVSYNE. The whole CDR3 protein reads CASSRLAVSYNEQFF. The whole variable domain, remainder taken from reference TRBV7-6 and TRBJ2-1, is GAGVSQSPRYKVTKRGQDVALRCDPISGHVSLYWYRQALGQGPEFLTYFNYEAQQDKSGLPNDRFSAERPEGSISTLTIQRTEQRDSAMYRCASSRLAVSYNEQFFGPGTRLTVL.

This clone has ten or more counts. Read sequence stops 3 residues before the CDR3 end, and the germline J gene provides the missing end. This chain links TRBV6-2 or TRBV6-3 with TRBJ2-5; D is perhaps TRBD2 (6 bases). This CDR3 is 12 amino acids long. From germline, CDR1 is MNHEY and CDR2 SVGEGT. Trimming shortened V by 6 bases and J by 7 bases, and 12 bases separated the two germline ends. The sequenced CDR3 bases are TGTGCCAGCAGGAAAGGAGGGTGGACC. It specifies CASRKGGWT. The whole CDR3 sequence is CASRKGGWTQYF.

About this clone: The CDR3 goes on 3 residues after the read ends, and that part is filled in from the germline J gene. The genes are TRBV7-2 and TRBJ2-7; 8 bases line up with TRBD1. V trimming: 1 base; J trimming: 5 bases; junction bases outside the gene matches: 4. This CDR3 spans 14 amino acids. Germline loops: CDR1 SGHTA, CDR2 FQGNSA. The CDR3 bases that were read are TGTGCCAGCAGCTTAGGGACAGGGAGGCACGAG. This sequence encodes CASSLGTGRHE. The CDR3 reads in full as CASSLGTGRHEQYF.

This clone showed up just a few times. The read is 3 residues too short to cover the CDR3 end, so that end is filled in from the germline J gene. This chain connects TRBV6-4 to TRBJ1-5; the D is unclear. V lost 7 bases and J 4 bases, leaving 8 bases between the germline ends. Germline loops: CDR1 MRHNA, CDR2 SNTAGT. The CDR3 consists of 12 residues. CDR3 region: CASTAPNQPQHF. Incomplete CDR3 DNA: TGTGCCAGCACCGCGCCAAATCAGCCC.

The sequenced part of the CDR3 DNA is TGTGCCAGCAGCGATAGACTAGCGTACACAGATACG. This translates into CASSDRLAYTDT. The entire CDR3 protein is CASSDRLAYTDTQYF. This chain joins TRBV5-8 and TRBJ2-3; TRBD2 matches 8 bases. The read falls 3 residues short of the CDR3 end, and the missing part is taken from the germline J gene. V was clipped by 4 bases and J by 2 bases; unmatched bases: 6. CDR1 is SGHTS and CDR2 is YDEGEE in the germline V gene. CDR3 length: 15 amino acids.

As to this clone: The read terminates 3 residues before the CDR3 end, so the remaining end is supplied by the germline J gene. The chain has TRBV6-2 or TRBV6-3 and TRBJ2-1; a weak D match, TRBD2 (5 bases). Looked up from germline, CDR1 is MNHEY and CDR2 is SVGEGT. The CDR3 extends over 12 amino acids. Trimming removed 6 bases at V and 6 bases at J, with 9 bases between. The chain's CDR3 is CASRLEFNEQFF. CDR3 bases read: TGTGCCAGCAGACTAGAGTTCAATGAG.